In its sample, the clone carrying this T cell receptor (beta chain) is medium-sized. In the source study's methods: Estimation of nucleated cell counts was performed using reference gene primer amplification. Generated by immunoSEQ multiplex PCR, the TCRdb table keeps only in-frame clones and is missing some. Clone size and the V and J calls come from that table; the DNA yielded D and trimming. The repertoire consists of about 98,000 clones, with around 75% occurring once and the leading ten covering roughly 24%. The data derive from a study of blood T cell repertoires in COVID-19. The wider study: The samples span acute and convalescent COVID-19 from the United States, Italy and Spain.

V lost 4 bases, J lost 8 bases, and 6 bases stayed unmatched. This CDR3 spans 15 amino acids. Germline V CDR1 and CDR2: SGHNT, YYREEE (reference sequence). V gene TRBV5-4 combines with J gene TRBJ1-4, with 12 bases aligning to TRBD1. The receptor was isolated from a man between 65 and 85 years old with acute or convalescent COVID-19. What was sequenced was peripheral blood. CDR3: CASSPGTGGEEKLFF. The DNA for the CDR3 is TGTGCCAGCAGCCCGGGGACAGGGGGCGAAGAAAAACTGTTTTTT.